This TCR beta chain is from a study of T cell repertoires in cytomegalovirus infection. Study in general: Indicated by public TCR beta signatures were CMV infection and matching HLA type. Points from the study as a whole: The ex vivo response showed dominance by HLA-C-restricted CMV-specific TCR beta clonotypes.

TCRdb reanalysed the reads using MiXCR and keeps one entry per CDR3 protein. The table shows around 210,000 distinct CDR3 sequences, with 6.5% occurring only once. This clonotype came up many times. Its antigen is still unknown. The germline V and J ends were trimmed by 8 bases and 10 bases, with 18 bases remaining between them. This CDR3 is 13 amino acids long. V usage is TRBV12-3 or TRBV12-4 and J usage is TRBJ1-5, with D perhaps TRBD1 (5 bases). Sequenced material: PBMCs. The sequence was obtained from a human donor in good health (CMV status not recorded). Some clones in this sample may be carry-over from other donors' samples. This CDR3 reads CASSPGRILPQHF. The CDR3, as DNA: TGTGCCAGCTCTCCGGGACGCATTCTTCCCCAGCATTTT.